The rows below give T cell receptor beta chains drawn from one sample of a study of human T cells and chemical hapten exposure. One entry per CDR3 protein, called by TCRdb with MiXCR from the RACE reads. Among about 56,000 distinct CDR3 sequences, 9.3% were seen once, and the ten largest hold about 14%. Sequencing used whole blood, obtained in connection with sensitization to the hapten diphenylcyclopropenone (DPC). The receptors originated from a woman in her 40s with alopecia areata. Some clones in this sample may be carry-over from other donors' samples. Each CDR3 is given with its conserved first and last residue. The D gene is left open where the match is weak. A clone size is listed for some rows: how often the clone was seen (once, few, many), or a class if it is expanded.

TRBJ2-5,many,TRBD2,TRBV5-4,CASSPKNQRGGQETQYF,TGTGCCAGCAGCCCGAAAAACCAGCGGGGGGGCCAAGAGACCCAGTACTTC
TRBJ1-5,-,-,TRBV27,CASSWRGNQPQHF,TGTGCCAGCAGTTGGAGGGGCAATCAGCCCCAGCATTTT
TRBJ1-1,many,TRBD1,TRBV3-1,CASSHRDRPNTEAFF,TGTGCCAGCAGCCATCGGGACAGACCGAACACTGAAGCTTTCTTT
TRBJ1-5,-,-,TRBV6-5,CASSYSAAVGNQPQHF,TGTGCCAGCAGTTACTCGGCGGCAGTTGGCAATCAGCCCCAGCATTTT
TRBJ1-2,few,TRBD1,TRBV2,CASSEWTGRNYGYTF,TGTGCCAGCAGTGAATGGACAGGGCGGAACTATGGCTACACCTTC
TRBJ2-7,-,-,TRBV7-9,CASSSWYEQYF,TGTGCCAGCAGCTCTTGGTACGAGCAGTACTTC
TRBJ1-3,-,-,TRBV30,CAWSVLSTFSGNTIYF,TGTGCCTGGAGTGTACTTAGTACCTTCTCTGGAAACACCATATATTTT
TRBJ2-1,-,-,TRBV2,CASSTGPGEQFF,TGTGCCAGCAGTACAGGCCCCGGAGAGCAGTTCTTC
TRBJ2-1,-,TRBD2,TRBV5-4,CASSPHGLAGWDEQFF,TGTGCCAGCAGCCCTCATGGACTAGCGGGGTGGGATGAGCAGTTCTTC
TRBJ2-7,many,-,TRBV28,CASNSFHEQYF,TGTGCCAGCAACTCTTTTCACGAGCAGTACTTC
TRBJ2-5,many,-,TRBV28,CASSLSAATSSCYF,TGTGCCAGCAGTTTATCCGCAGCTACTAGTTCTTGTTACTTC
TRBJ1-1,-,TRBD1,TRBV7-2,CASSLGQGTEAFF,TGTGCCAGCAGCTTGGGACAGGGCACTGAAGCTTTCTTT
TRBJ2-2,-,TRBD1,TRBV29-1,CSVGRQGAGTGELFF,TGCAGCGTTGGCCGACAGGGGGCCGGGACCGGGGAGCTGTTTTTT
TRBJ2-2,many,-,TRBV18,CASSSSRTGELFF,TGTGCCAGCTCATCCAGTAGGACCGGGGAGCTGTTTTTT
TRBJ2-1,many,TRBD2,TRBV6-5,CASRGVLAGHTYNEQFF,TGTGCCAGCAGGGGGGTACTAGCGGGCCACACCTACAATGAGCAGTTCTTC
TRBJ2-5,-,-,TRBV6-6,CASSSRRQETQYF,TGTGCCAGCAGTTCCAGACGACAGGAGACCCAGTACTTC
TRBJ1-1,many,-,TRBV4-1,CASSRTPRNTEAFF,TGCGCCAGCAGCCGAACCCCGCGGAACACTGAAGCTTTCTTT
TRBJ1-2,many,TRBD1,TRBV11-1,CASSGQGSYGYTF,TGTGCCAGCAGCGGACAGGGAAGCTATGGCTACACCTTC
TRBJ2-2,many,-,TRBV5-6,CASSFWETGELFF,TGTGCCAGCAGCTTTTGGGAAACCGGGGAGCTGTTTTTT
TRBJ2-6,-,-,TRBV28,CASSLVEGFSGANVLTF,TGTGCCAGCAGTTTAGTTGAAGGGTTTAGTGGGGCCAACGTCCTGACTTTC
TRBJ1-1,many,TRBD1,TRBV7-9,CASSLSFRGRTEAFF,TGTGCCAGCAGCTTAAGTTTCAGGGGGCGCACTGAAGCTTTCTTT
TRBJ2-1,many,TRBD2,TRBV7-9,CASSFRGGIGDEQFF,TGTGCCAGCAGCTTTCGCGGGGGTATTGGCGATGAGCAGTTCTTC
TRBJ1-1,many,-,TRBV7-2,CASSLLRLNTEAFF,TGTGCCAGCAGCTTACTTCGTCTGAACACTGAAGCTTTCTTT
TRBJ1-2,-,-,TRBV20-1,CSARETGTLFGYTF,TGCAGTGCTAGAGAAACCGGGACTCTTTTTGGCTACACCTTC
TRBJ1-1,-,TRBD1,TRBV6-5,CASGQGGTEAFF,TGTGCCAGTGGACAGGGGGGGACTGAAGCTTTCTTT
TRBJ2-7,many,-,TRBV7-8,CASSLDYRGSHEQYF,TGTGCCAGCAGCTTAGACTATAGGGGAAGCCACGAGCAGTACTTC
TRBJ2-1,many,TRBD2,TRBV18,CASSLTSGGSNEQFF,TGTGCCAGCTCCCTCACTAGCGGGGGTTCCAATGAGCAGTTCTTC
TRBJ2-7,-,TRBD1,TRBV27,CASNHRGTSSYEQYF,TGTGCCAGCAACCACAGGGGAACTAGCTCCTACGAGCAGTACTTC
TRBJ2-5,many,TRBD1,TRBV12-3/TRBV12-4,CASSNSGTGGGETQYF,TGTGCCAGCAGTAATTCCGGGACAGGGGGCGGAGAGACCCAGTACTTC
TRBJ2-1,many,TRBD2,TRBV29-1,CSTAGGYNEQFF,TGCAGCACGGCGGGGGGATACAATGAGCAGTTCTTC
TRBJ2-2,few,-,TRBV7-9,CASSLLHAVTGELFF,TGTGCCAGCAGCTTACTCCATGCCGTCACCGGGGAGCTGTTTTTT
TRBJ2-1,few,-,TRBV27,CASSLYVTNNEQFF,TGTGCCAGCAGTTTATATGTGACGAATAATGAGCAGTTCTTC
TRBJ2-1,few,TRBD2,TRBV7-9,CASTPSGGALEQFF,TGTGCCAGCACCCCTAGCGGGGGGGCATTAGAGCAGTTCTTC
TRBJ2-2,many,TRBD2,TRBV28,CASILTGTSKTGELFF,TGTGCCAGCATTCTAACCGGGACTAGCAAAACCGGGGAGCTGTTTTTT
TRBJ2-7,many,-,TRBV28,CASSLSHEQYF,TGTGCCAGCAGTTTGAGCCACGAGCAGTACTTC
TRBJ2-7,many,TRBD1,TRBV7-3,CASSLEGTGIGEQYF,TGTGCCAGCAGCTTGGAGGGGACAGGGATCGGCGAGCAGTACTTC
TRBJ1-2,many,-,TRBV7-8,CASSLNRNYGYTF,TGTGCCAGCAGCTTAAACAGAAACTATGGCTACACCTTC
TRBJ1-1,-,-,TRBV30,CAWSGSTEAFF,TGTGCCTGGAGCGGGAGCACTGAAGCTTTCTTT
TRBJ1-5,many,TRBD1,TRBV6-1,CASKVPRTGYGGNQPQHF,TGTGCCAGCAAAGTCCCTCGGACAGGGTATGGTGGCAATCAGCCCCAGCATTTT
TRBJ2-7,many,TRBD2,TRBV5-1,CASSMTSGYYEQYF,TGCGCCAGCAGCATGACTAGCGGCTACTACGAGCAGTACTTC
TRBJ2-6,few,-,TRBV12-3/TRBV12-4,CASSFPRQGLSGANVLTF,TGTGCCAGCAGTTTCCCCCGACAGGGACTTTCTGGGGCCAACGTCCTGACTTTC
TRBJ2-1,-,TRBD1,TRBV4-1,CASSRGQEVDEQFF,TGCGCCAGCAGCCGGGGACAGGAGGTAGATGAGCAGTTCTTC
TRBJ2-7,few,-,TRBV20-1,CSARNDGHEQYF,TGCAGTGCTAGAAATGATGGGCACGAGCAGTACTTC
TRBJ1-5,-,TRBD1,TRBV7-2,CASSLAGQGWGNQPQHF,TGTGCCAGCAGCTTAGCGGGACAGGGCTGGGGCAATCAGCCCCAGCATTTT
TRBJ1-1,once,TRBD1,TRBV4-1,CASSQPYRGRLNTEAFF,TGCGCCAGCAGCCAACCCTACAGGGGGAGACTGAACACTGAAGCTTTCTTT
TRBJ2-3,few,TRBD2,TRBV25-1,CASSEWAPTSGAPSTDTQYF,TGTGCCAGCAGTGAATGGGCCCCCACTAGCGGAGCTCCTAGCACAGATACGCAGTATTTT
TRBJ2-3,many,TRBD1,TRBV18,CASSRRTGDRTDTQYF,TGTGCCAGCTCACGCCGGACAGGGGACAGGACAGATACGCAGTATTTT
TRBJ2-3,many,TRBD2,TRBV3-1,CASSQDSRGASDTQYF,TGTGCCAGCAGCCAAGATTCGCGGGGGGCGTCAGATACGCAGTATTTT
TRBJ2-3,many,-,TRBV12-3/TRBV12-4,CASSPLLDTQYF,TGTGCCAGCAGTCCGCTTCTGGATACGCAGTATTTT
TRBJ1-3,few,-,TRBV5-4,CASSSGAPSGNTIYF,TGTGCCAGCAGCTCCGGGGCTCCCTCTGGAAACACCATATATTTT